Listed below are T cell receptor beta chains from one sample, sequenced in a study of blood T cell repertoires in COVID-19. Assay: immunoSEQ multiplex PCR; the TCRdb copy retains only in-frame clones and omits some. The sample consists of about 350,000 clones, roughly 87% of them appearing once. Sequencing was carried out using PBMCs or T cells enriched from blood (not recorded which). The receptors stem from a woman aged 25 to 39 who had recovered from COVID-19. The CDR3 runs from the conserved cysteine through the conserved F or W. D genes are given only for firm matches. Size values are once, few and many counts, or a class for expanded clones, and some rows have none.

len	j_gene	abundance	d_gene	v_gene	CDR3aa	CDR3nt
15	TRBJ1-4	NA	TRBD1	TRBV11-3	CASSPGQGSNEKLFF	TGTGCCAGCAGCCCGGGACAGGGGTCTAATGAAAAACTGTTTTTT
21	TRBJ1-4	NA	TRBD1	TRBV18	CASSPGSHVRRPGQGGEKLFF	TGTGCCAGCTCACCAGGATCGCACGTTAGGCGACCGGGACAGGGTGGCGAAAAACTGTTTTTT
13	TRBJ2-7	few	TRBD1	TRBV28	CASNQQGVYEQYF	TGTGCCAGCAATCAACAGGGGGTCTACGAGCAGTACTTC
15	TRBJ2-7	NA	NA	TRBV7-9	CASSSTGTAEYEQYF	TGTGCCAGCAGCTCCACCGGGACTGCTGAATACGAGCAGTACTTC
13	TRBJ2-1	NA	TRBD1	TRBV25-1	CASSWTGLTEQFF	TGTGCCAGCAGTTGGACAGGGCTTACTGAGCAGTTCTTC
15	TRBJ1-1	NA	NA	TRBV29-1	CSVEDRWVQNTEAFF	TGCAGCGTTGAAGACAGGTGGGTTCAGAACACTGAAGCTTTCTTT
13	TRBJ1-1	NA	NA	TRBV5-1	CASSLGPNTEAFF	TGCGCCAGCAGCTTGGGGCCGAACACTGAAGCTTTCTTT
13	TRBJ2-1	NA	NA	TRBV9	CASSVVMADEQFF	TGTGCCAGCAGCGTAGTGATGGCGGATGAGCAGTTCTTC
13	TRBJ1-1	NA	NA	TRBV6-5	CASSYQVNTEAFF	TGTGCCAGCAGTTATCAGGTGAACACTGAAGCTTTCTTT
14	TRBJ2-7	NA	TRBD1	TRBV28	CASSDPGQGTLQYF	TGTGCCAGCAGTGACCCGGGACAGGGAACTTTACAGTACTTC
14	TRBJ1-1	once	TRBD1	TRBV10-3	CAADRGQENTEAFF	TGTGCCGCGGACAGGGGACAAGAGAACACTGAAGCTTTCTTT
11	TRBJ1-1	NA	NA	TRBV7-9	CASSPGLEAFF	TGTGCCAGCAGCCCGGGACTCGAAGCTTTCTTT
13	TRBJ2-7	NA	NA	TRBV28	CASSLDSPYEQYF	TGTGCCAGCAGTTTAGACAGCCCCTACGAGCAGTACTTC
15	TRBJ2-5	NA	NA	TRBV7-6	CASSLGQVGQETQYF	TGTGCCAGCAGCTTAGGTCAGGTTGGTCAAGAGACCCAGTACTTC
14	TRBJ2-7	NA	TRBD1	TRBV7-9	CASSPGQGASEQYF	TGTGCCAGCAGCCCGGGACAGGGGGCCTCCGAGCAGTACTTC
13	TRBJ1-1	NA	NA	TRBV11-3	CASSWTANTEAFF	TGTGCCAGCAGCTGGACAGCGAACACTGAAGCTTTCTTT
14	TRBJ1-2	NA	TRBD1	TRBV5-1	CASTQDPRGNGYTF	TGCGCCAGCACCCAGGACCCCAGGGGGAATGGCTACACCTTC
14	TRBJ2-7	NA	NA	TRBV9	CASSVEDSPYEQYF	TGTGCCAGCAGCGTAGAGGACAGCCCCTACGAGCAGTACTTC
14	TRBJ2-2	NA	NA	TRBV5-1	CASSFGMNTGELFF	TGCGCCAGCAGCTTCGGTATGAACACCGGGGAGCTGTTTTTT
15	TRBJ1-6	NA	NA	TRBV30	CAWSVGGGANSPLHF	TGTGCCTGGAGTGTAGGAGGGGGGGCGAATTCACCCCTCCACTTT
14	TRBJ2-1	few	TRBD2	TRBV29-1	CSVAERGAYNEQFF	TGCAGCGTCGCTGAGCGGGGAGCCTACAATGAGCAGTTCTTC
16	TRBJ2-1	NA	NA	TRBV7-2	CASSLDRAERSGEQFF	TGTGCCAGCAGCTTAGACAGAGCGGAGAGGTCCGGGGAGCAGTTCTTC
14	TRBJ1-5	NA	NA	TRBV6-5	CAGSEQVGNQPQHF	TGTGCCGGATCGGAGCAAGTGGGCAATCAGCCCCAGCATTTT
15	TRBJ2-7	NA	NA	TRBV7-9	CASSRGDTSPDEQYF	TGTGCCAGCAGCCGAGGGGACACCTCCCCTGACGAGCAGTACTTC
15	TRBJ1-4	NA	NA	TRBV28	CASSPRQGSNEKLFF	TGTGCCAGCAGCCCCCGTCAGGGATCTAATGAAAAACTGTTTTTT
12	TRBJ1-1	NA	NA	TRBV10-1	CATPGIPTEAFF	TGCGCCACTCCGGGGATTCCCACTGAAGCTTTCTTT
15	TRBJ2-7	NA	NA	TRBV5-1	CASSFRQTSLYEQYF	TGCGCCAGCAGCTTCCGACAGACCAGCCTCTACGAGCAGTACTTC
15	TRBJ1-3	few	TRBD1	TRBV10-3	CAISESTGAGNTIYF	TGTGCCATCAGTGAGTCGACAGGGGCTGGAAACACCATATATTTT
15	TRBJ1-3	NA	NA	TRBV7-2	CASSSAGGAGNTIYF	TGTGCCAGCAGCTCTGCTGGTGGGGCCGGAAACACCATATATTTT
13	TRBJ2-7	NA	TRBD2	TRBV6-2/TRBV6-3	CASSLAGGHEQYF	TGTGCCAGCAGTCTAGCGGGGGGGCACGAGCAGTACTTC
16	TRBJ2-3	NA	TRBD2	TRBV10-3	CAISESTSGPTDTQYF	TGTGCCATCAGTGAGTCAACTAGCGGGCCCACAGATACGCAGTATTTT
15	TRBJ1-1	NA	NA	TRBV18	CASSPPAGAGTEAFF	TGTGCCAGCTCACCACCTGCAGGGGCTGGCACTGAAGCTTTCTTT
17	TRBJ1-6	NA	NA	TRBV9	CASSVLPVDGNNSPLHF	TGTGCCAGCAGCGTCCTCCCGGTAGACGGGAATAATTCACCCCTCCACTTT
14	TRBJ2-7	NA	TRBD2	TRBV19	CASSILAGGYEQYF	TGTGCCAGTAGTATACTAGCGGGGGGCTACGAGCAGTACTTC
14	TRBJ1-2	NA	NA	TRBV20-1	CSASFGGPQEGYTF	TGCAGTGCTAGTTTCGGGGGGCCACAGGAGGGCTACACCTTC
20	TRBJ2-5	NA	TRBD2	TRBV6-1	CASSVLTSGGPISPKETQYF	TGTGCCAGCAGTGTCCTGACTAGCGGGGGCCCAATTTCCCCTAAAGAGACCCAGTACTTC
15	TRBJ2-2	NA	NA	TRBV5-1	CASSSSPLHTGELFF	TGCGCCAGCAGCAGCTCCCCCCTTCACACCGGGGAGCTGTTTTTT
18	TRBJ1-2	NA	NA	TRBV6-2/TRBV6-3	CASSYSEAGTTSNYGYTF	TGTGCCAGCAGTTACTCGGAGGCAGGGACTACGTCTAACTATGGCTACACCTTC
15	TRBJ2-5	NA	NA	TRBV18	CASSPRPGEGETQYF	TGTGCCAGCTCACCACGGCCTGGTGAGGGAGAGACCCAGTACTTC
19	TRBJ2-4	NA	TRBD2	TRBV7-9	CASSLPGTSGPLAKNIQYF	TGTGCCAGCAGCTTACCTGGGACTAGCGGGCCACTAGCCAAAAACATTCAGTACTTC
16	TRBJ2-7	NA	TRBD1	TRBV7-6	CASSLARQGNTYEQYF	TGTGCCAGCAGCTTAGCCCGACAGGGAAACACCTACGAGCAGTACTTC